This T cell receptor beta chain stems from a study of OX40 agonist ivuxolimab in advanced cancers. CDR3 length: 16 amino acids. V gave up 0 bases and J gave up 0 bases, with 10 bases separating them. Germline CDR1 is SGDLS and CDR2 is YYNGEE. The repertoire was sequenced with immunoSEQ multiplex PCR; TCRdb's copy has only in-frame clones and lacks some. The data hold around 75,000 clones, with about 89% observed a single time. The input for sequencing was CD4+ or CD8+ T cells sorted from blood, taken in a trial of the OX40 agonist ivuxolimab. The V gene is TRBV9, the J gene TRBJ1-3; D is ambiguous. The clonotype comes from an adult with an advanced solid tumor such as melanoma, head and neck, liver or kidney cancer. CDR3 nucleotides: TGTGCCAGCAGCGTAGGACCGCCTAACTCTGGAAACACCATATATTTT. This gives the protein CASSVGPPNSGNTIYF.